Sequencing of this TCR beta chain was carried out in a study of control samples from healthy donors and cancer patients (dated by TCRdb to between 2020 and 2021). About this clone: Its antigen specificity is not known. Nothing much larger sits one base from this clone, and base qualities are not available.

Receptor amplification or capture employed the immunoSEQ multiplex PCR assay. TCRdb re-hosts the immuneACCESS table, in-frame sequences only. Its copies lack some clones; in the studies checked, an unresolved V gene accounts for under half of them, and the cause for the rest is not known. A total of around 110,000 clones appear in this sample, more than 85% of them only once. The top ten clonotypes cover less than 3.5% of the sample. V is cut by 2 bases and J by 3 bases, and the space between the germline ends is 14 bases. The germline V gene supplies CDR1 SGHRS and CDR2 YFSETQ. Counted from cysteine to phenylalanine, this CDR3 has 16 amino acids. Only the CDR3 DNA stays, 48 bases, in frame from base 1.

The clonotype originates from a man aged 25-45 years in good health. Material for sequencing was blood. This receptor chain uses TRBV5-1 and TRBJ1-4; TRBD1 might be the D gene, on 6 matching bases. The CDR3 region has the sequence CASSLWGLRANEKLFF. The nucleotide sequence is given as TGCGCCAGCAGCTTATGGGGGCTCCGGGCTAATGAAAAACTGTTTTTT.